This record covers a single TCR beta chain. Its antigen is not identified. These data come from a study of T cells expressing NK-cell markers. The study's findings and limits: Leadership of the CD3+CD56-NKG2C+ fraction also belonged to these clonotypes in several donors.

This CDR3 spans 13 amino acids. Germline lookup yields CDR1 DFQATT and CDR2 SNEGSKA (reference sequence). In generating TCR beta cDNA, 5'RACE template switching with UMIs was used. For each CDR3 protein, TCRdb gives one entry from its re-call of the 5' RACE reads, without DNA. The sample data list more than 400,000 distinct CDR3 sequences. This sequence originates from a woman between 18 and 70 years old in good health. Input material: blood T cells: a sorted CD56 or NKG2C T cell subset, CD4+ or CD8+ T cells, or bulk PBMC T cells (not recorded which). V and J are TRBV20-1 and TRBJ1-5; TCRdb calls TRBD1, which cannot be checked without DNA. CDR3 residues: CSAWTGQNQPQHF.